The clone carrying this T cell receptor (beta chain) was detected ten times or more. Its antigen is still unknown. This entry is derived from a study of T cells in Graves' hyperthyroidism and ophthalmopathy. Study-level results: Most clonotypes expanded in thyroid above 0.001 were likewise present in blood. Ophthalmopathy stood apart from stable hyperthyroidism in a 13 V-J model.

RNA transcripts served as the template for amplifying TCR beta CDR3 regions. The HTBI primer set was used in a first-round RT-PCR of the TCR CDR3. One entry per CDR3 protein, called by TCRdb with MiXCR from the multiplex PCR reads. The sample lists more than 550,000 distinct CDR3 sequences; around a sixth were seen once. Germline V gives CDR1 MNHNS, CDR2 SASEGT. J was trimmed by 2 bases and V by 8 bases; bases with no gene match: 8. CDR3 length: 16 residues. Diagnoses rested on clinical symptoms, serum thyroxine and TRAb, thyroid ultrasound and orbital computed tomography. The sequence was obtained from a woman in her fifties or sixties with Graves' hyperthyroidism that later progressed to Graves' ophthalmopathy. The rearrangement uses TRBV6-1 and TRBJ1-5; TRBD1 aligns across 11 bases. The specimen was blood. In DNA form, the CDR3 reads TGTGCCAGCGTGCAGGACAGGGGGCTTGGCAATCAGCCCCAGCATTTT. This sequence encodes CASVQDRGLGNQPQHF.